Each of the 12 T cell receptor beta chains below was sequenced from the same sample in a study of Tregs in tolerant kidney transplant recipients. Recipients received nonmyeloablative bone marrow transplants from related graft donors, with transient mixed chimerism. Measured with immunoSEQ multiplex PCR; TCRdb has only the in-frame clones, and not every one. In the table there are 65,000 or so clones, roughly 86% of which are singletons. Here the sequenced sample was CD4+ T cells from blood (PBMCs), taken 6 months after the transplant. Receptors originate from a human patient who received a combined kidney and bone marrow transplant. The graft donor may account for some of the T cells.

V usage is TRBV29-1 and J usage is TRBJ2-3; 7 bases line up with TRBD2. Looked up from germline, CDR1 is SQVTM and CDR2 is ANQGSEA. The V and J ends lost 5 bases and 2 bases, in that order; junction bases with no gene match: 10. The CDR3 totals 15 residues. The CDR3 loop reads CSVQPLAGPTDTQYF. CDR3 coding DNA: TGCAGCGTTCAGCCCTTAGCGGGCCCCACAGATACGCAGTATTTT.

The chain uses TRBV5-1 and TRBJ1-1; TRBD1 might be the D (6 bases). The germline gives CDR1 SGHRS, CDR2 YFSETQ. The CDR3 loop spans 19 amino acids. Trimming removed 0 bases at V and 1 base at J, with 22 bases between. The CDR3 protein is CASSLANLGAAYSNTEAFF. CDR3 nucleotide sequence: TGCGCCAGCAGCTTGGCCAACTTGGGGGCCGCTTACTCGAACACTGAAGCTTTCTTT. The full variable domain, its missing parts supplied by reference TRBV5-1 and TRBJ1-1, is KAGVTQTPRYLIKTRGQQVTLSCSPISGHRSVSWYQQTPGQGLQFLFEYFSETQRNKGNFPGRFSGRQFSNSRSEMNVSTLELGDSALYLCASSLANLGAAYSNTEAFFGQGTRLTVV.

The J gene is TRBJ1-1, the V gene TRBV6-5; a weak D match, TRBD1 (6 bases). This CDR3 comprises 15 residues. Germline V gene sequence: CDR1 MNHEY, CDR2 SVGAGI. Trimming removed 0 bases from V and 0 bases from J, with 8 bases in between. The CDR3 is CASSYSGQLNTEAFF. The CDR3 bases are TGTGCCAGCAGTTACTCAGGACAGTTGAACACTGAAGCTTTCTTT.

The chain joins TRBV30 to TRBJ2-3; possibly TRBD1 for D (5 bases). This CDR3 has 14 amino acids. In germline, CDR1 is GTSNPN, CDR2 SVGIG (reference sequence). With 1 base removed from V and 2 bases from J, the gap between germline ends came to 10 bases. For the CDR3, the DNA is TGTGCCTGGAGTGACGAGACAGCCACAGATACGCAGTATTTT. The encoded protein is CAWSDETATDTQYF.

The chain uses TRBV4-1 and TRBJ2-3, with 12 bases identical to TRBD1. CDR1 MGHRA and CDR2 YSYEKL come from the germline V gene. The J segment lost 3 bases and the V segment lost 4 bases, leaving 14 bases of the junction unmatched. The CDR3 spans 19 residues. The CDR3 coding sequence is TGCGCCAGCAGCCGAGCGCCTCCGGGACAGGGGGCTTGGACAGATACGCAGTATTTT. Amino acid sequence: CASSRAPPGQGAWTDTQYF.

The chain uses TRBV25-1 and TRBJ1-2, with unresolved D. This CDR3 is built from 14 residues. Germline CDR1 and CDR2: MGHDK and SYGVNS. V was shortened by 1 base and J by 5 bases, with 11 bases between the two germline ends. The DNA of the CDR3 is TGTGCCAGCAGTGAATTGGGCAGTAGGTATGGCTACACCTTC. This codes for CASSELGSRYGYTF.

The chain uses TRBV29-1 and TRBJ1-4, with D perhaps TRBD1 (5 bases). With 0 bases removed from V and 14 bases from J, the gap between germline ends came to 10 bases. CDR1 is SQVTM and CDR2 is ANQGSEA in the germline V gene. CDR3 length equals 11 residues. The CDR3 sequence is CSVEEGGVLFF. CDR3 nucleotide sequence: TGCAGCGTTGAAGAAGGAGGGGTTCTGTTTTTT.

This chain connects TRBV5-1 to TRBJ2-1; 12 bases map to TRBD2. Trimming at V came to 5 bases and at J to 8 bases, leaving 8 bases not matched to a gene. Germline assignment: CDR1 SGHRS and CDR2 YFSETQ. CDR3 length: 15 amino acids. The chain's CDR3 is CASRVGLAGQDEQFF. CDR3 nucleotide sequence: TGCGCCAGCAGGGTGGGACTAGCGGGTCAGGATGAGCAGTTCTTC.

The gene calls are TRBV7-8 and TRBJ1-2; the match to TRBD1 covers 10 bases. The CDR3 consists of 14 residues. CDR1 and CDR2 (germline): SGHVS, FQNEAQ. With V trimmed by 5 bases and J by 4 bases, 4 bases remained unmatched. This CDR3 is CASSPRDRGYGYTF. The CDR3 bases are TGTGCCAGCAGCCCCCGGGACAGGGGCTATGGCTACACCTTC.

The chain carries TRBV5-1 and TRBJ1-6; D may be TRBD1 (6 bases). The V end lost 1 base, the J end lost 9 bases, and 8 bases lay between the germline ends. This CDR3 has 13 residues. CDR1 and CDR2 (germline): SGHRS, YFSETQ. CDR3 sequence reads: CASSLSGVSPLHF. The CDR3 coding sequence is TGCGCCAGCAGCTTGTCAGGGGTTTCACCCCTCCACTTT.

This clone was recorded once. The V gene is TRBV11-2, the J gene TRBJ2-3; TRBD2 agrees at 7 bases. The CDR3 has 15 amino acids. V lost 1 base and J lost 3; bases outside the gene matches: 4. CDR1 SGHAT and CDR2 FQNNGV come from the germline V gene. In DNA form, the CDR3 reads TGTGCCAGCAGCTTAGGGCTGGGGGGGACAGATACGCAGTATTTT. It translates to CASSLGLGGTDTQYF. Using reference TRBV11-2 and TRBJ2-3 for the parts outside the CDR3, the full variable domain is EAGVAQSPRYKIIEKRQSVAFWCNPISGHATLYWYQQILGQGPKLLIQFQNNGVVDDSQLPKDRFSAERLKGVDSTLKIQPAKLEDSAVYLCASSLGLGGTDTQYFGPGTRLTVL.

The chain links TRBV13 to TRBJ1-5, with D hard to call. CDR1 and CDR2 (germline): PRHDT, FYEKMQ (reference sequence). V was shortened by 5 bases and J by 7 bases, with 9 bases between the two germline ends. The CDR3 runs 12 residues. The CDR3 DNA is TGTGCCAGCAGCCACCGGGAACAGCCCCAGCATTTT. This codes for CASSHREQPQHF.